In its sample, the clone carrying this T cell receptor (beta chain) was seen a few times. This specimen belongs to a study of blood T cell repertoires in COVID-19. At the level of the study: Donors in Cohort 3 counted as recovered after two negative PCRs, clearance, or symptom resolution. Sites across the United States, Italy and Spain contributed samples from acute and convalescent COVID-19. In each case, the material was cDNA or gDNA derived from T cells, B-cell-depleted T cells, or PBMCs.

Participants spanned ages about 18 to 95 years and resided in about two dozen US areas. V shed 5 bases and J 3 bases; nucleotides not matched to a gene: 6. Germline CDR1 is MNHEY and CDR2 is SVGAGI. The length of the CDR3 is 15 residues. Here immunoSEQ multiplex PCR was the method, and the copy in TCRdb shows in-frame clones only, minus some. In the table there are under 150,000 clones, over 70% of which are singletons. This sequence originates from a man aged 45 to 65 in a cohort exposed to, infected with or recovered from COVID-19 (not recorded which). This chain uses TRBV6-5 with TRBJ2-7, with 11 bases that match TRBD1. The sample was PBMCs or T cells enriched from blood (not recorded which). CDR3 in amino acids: CASSPGTGGGYEQYF. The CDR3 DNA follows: TGTGCCAGCAGTCCTGGGACAGGGGGAGGCTACGAGCAGTACTTC.